This T cell receptor (beta chain) was captured by sequencing in a study of cytomegalovirus exposure and HLA in healthy donors. Study overall: As released early, the data held approximately 80 million unique TCRs from HLA-typed donors. General observations from the study: Sequencing likely caused a cluster of highly shared sequence variants. Altogether, about 160 TCR beta chains were recorded as cytomegalovirus-associated.

With 60 Vbeta and 13 Jbeta primers, the PCR was carried out. Sequencing used immunoSEQ multiplex PCR; TCRdb keeps in-frame clones, though not all of them. The table lists around 160,000 clones, approximately 73% of them singletons. Turning to this clone: Its antigen is unidentified.

Trimming took off 2 bases at V and 3 bases at J, with 9 bases between the two ends. Germline loops: CDR1 MGHDK, CDR2 SYGVNS. The CDR3 loop spans 14 amino acids. The sequence derives from a young woman in good health and CMV-seronegative. The chain is built from TRBV25-1 and TRBJ2-3; no definite D call. The sequencing sample was made of PBMCs. CDR3 protein: CASSEPPGTDTQYF. CDR3 sequence (DNA): TGTGCCAGCAGTGAACCCCCCGGGACAGATACGCAGTATTTT.